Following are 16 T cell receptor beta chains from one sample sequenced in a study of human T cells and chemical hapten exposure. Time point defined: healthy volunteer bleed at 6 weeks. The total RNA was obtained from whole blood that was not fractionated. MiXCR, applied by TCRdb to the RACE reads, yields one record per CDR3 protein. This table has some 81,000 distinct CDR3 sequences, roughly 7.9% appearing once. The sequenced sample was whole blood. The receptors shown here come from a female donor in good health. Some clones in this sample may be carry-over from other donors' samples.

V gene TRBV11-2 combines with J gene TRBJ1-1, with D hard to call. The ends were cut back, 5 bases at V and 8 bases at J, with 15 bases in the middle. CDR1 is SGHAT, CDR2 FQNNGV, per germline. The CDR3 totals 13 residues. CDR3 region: CASSQILKGEAFF. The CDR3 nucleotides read TGTGCCAGCAGCCAGATCCTGAAAGGGGAAGCTTTCTTT.

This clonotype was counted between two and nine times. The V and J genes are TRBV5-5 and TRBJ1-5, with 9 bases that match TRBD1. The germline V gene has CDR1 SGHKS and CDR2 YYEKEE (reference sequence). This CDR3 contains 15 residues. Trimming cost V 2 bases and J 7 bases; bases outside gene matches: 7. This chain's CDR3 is CASSLQGARNQPQHF. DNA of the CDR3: TGTGCCAGCAGCTTACAGGGGGCGCGGAACCAGCCCCAGCATTTT. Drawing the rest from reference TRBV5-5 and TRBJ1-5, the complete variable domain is DAGVTQSPTHLIKTRGQQVTLRCSPISGHKSVSWYQQVLGQGPQFIFQYYEKEERGRGNFPDRFSARQFPNYSSELNVNALLLGDSALYLCASSLQGARNQPQHFGDGTRLSIL.

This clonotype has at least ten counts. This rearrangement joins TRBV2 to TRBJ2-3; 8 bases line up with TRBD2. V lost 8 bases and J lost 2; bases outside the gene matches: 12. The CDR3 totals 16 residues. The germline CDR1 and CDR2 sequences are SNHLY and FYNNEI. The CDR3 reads CASGGASGYLTDTQYF. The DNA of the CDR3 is TGTGCCAGCGGAGGGGCTAGCGGGTACCTCACAGATACGCAGTATTTT.

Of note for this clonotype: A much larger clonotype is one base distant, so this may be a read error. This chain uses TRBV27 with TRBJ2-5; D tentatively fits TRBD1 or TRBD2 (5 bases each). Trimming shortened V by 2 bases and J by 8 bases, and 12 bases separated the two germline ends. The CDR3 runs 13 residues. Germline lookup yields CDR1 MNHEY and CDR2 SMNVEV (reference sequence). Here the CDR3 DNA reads TGTGCCAGCAGTTTAACGGGGACCGCAACCCAGTACTTC. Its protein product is CASSLTGTATQYF.

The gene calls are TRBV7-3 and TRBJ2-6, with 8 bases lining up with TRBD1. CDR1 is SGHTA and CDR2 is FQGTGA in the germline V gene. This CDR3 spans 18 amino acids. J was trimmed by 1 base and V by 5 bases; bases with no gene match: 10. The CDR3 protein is CASSPTGVASSGANVLTF. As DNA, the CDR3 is TGTGCCAGCAGCCCGACAGGGGTAGCTTCTTCTGGGGCCAACGTCCTGACTTTC.

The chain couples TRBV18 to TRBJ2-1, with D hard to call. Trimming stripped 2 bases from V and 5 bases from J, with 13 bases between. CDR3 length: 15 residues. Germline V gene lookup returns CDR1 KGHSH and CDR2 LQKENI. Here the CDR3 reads CASSPNNGPDNEQFF. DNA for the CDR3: TGTGCCAGCTCACCAAACAATGGGCCCGACAATGAGCAGTTCTTC.

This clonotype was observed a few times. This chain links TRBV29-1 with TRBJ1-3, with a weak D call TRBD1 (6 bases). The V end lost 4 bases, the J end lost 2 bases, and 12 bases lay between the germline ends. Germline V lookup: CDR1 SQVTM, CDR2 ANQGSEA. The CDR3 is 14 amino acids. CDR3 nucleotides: TGCAGCGTTGGGGTAGGGGGGGCTGGAAACACCATATATTTT. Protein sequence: CSVGVGGAGNTIYF.

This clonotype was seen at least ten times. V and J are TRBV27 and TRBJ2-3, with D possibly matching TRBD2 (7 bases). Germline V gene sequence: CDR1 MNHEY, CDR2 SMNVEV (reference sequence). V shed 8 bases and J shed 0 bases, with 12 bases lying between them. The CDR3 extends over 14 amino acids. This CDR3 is CASGGAGSTDTQYF. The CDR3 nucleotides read TGTGCCAGCGGGGGGGCAGGGAGCACAGATACGCAGTATTTT.

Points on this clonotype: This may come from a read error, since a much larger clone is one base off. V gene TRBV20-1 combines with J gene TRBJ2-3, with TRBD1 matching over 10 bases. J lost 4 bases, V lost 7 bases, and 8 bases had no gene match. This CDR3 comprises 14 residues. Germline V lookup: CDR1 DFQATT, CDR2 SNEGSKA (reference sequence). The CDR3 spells CSDPGQGLADTQYF. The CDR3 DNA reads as TGCAGTGATCCGGGACAGGGGTTAGCAGATACGCAGTATTTT.

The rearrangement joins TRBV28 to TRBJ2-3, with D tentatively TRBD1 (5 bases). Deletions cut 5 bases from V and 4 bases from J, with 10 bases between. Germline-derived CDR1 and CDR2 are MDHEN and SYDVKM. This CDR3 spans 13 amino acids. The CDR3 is CASSPGYADTQYF. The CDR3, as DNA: TGTGCCAGCAGTCCAGGGTACGCAGATACGCAGTATTTT.

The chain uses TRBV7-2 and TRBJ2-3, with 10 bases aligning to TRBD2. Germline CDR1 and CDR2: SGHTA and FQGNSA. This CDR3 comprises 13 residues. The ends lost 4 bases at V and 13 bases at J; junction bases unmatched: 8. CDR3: CASSSNLAGAKYF. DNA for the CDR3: TGTGCCAGCAGCTCAAACCTAGCGGGGGCCAAGTATTTT.

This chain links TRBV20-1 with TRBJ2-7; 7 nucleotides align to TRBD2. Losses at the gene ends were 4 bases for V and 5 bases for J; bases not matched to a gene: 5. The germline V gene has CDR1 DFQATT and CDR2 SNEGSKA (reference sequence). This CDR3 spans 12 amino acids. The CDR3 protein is CSATSAGDEQYF. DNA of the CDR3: TGCAGTGCTACCTCTGCGGGGGACGAGCAGTACTTC.

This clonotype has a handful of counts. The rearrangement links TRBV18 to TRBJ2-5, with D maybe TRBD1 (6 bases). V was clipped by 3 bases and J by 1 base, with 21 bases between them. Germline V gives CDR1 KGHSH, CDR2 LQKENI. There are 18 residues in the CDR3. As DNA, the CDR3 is TGTGCCAGCTCACCTGTATTTCCGACAGGACCTTTCCAAGAGACCCAGTACTTC. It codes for CASSPVFPTGPFQETQYF. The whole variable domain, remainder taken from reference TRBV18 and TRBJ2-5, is NAGVMQNPRHLVRRRGQEARLRCSPMKGHSHVYWYRQLPEEGLKFMVYLQKENIIDESGMPKERFSAEFPKEGPSILRIQQVVRGDSAAYFCASSPVFPTGPFQETQYFGPGTRLLVL.

The CDR3, as DNA: TGTGCCAGCAGCCCCCGGGGACTACCGGGCTCCTACGAGCAGTACTTC. Translating gives CASSPRGLPGSYEQYF. The genes are TRBV7-9 and TRBJ2-7, with TRBD2 matching 7 bases. J lost 0 bases, V lost 5 bases, and 10 bases had no gene match. In germline, CDR1 is SEHNR, CDR2 FQNEAQ (reference sequence). The CDR3 contains 16 residues.

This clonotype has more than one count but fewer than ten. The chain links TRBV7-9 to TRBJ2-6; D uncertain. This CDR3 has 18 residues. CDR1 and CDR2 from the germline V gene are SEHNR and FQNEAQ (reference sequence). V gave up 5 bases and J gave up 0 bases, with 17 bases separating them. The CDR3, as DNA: TGTGCCAGCAGCCCCTCTCTAGGCTTCCTCTCTGGGGCCAACGTCCTGACTTTC. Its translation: CASSPSLGFLSGANVLTF. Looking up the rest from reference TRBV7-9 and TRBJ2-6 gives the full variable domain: DTGVSQNPRHKITKRGQNVTFRCDPISEHNRLYWYRQTLGQGPEFLTYFQNEAQLEKSRLLSDRFSAERPKGSFSTLEIQRTEQGDSAMYLCASSPSLGFLSGANVLTFGAGSRLTVL.

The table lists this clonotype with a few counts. In DNA, the CDR3 is TGTGCCAGCAGCTCAAGACAGGAAAACACTGAAGCTTTCTTT. This gives the protein CASSSRQENTEAFF. The chain couples TRBV11-2 to TRBJ1-1; possibly TRBD1 for D (6 bases). The CDR3 covers 14 residues. The ends were cut back, 4 bases at V and 2 bases at J, with 11 bases in the middle. The germline gives CDR1 SGHAT, CDR2 FQNNGV.